A selection of T cell receptor beta chains follows, all from one sample in a study of OX40 agonist ivuxolimab in advanced cancers. TCRdb's copy holds only in-frame clones and misses some; the assay was immunoSEQ multiplex PCR. The sample lists 77,000 or so clones, 92% occurring once. The sample consisted of CD4+ or CD8+ T cells sorted from blood, taken in a trial of the OX40 agonist ivuxolimab. These receptors were taken from an adult with an advanced solid tumor such as melanoma, head and neck, liver or kidney cancer. CDR3s include the opening cysteine and the closing phenylalanine or tryptophan. The D gene is left open where the match is weak. Only part of the rows carry a size: once, few, many, or a class if the clone is expanded.

j_call	cdr3_length	clone_size	v_call	d_call	cdr3_nt	cdr3_aa
TRBJ2-2	13	few	TRBV27	TRBD2	TGTGCCACCGGGGGGGAGAACACCGGGGAGCTGTTTTTT	CATGGENTGELFF
TRBJ2-7	16	.	TRBV5-4	TRBD1	TGTGCCAGCAGCTCAACCGGGACAGGGGGCTTTTACGAGCAGTACTTC	CASSSTGTGGFYEQYF
TRBJ2-2	13	.	TRBV19	TRBD2	TGTGCCAGTACCCCGGGGGGGGCCGGGGAGCTGTTTTTT	CASTPGGAGELFF
TRBJ1-2	13	.	TRBV19	.	TGTGCCACCCAGGACTGGTCGGTCCTGGGCTACACCTTC	CATQDWSVLGYTF
TRBJ2-7	13	.	TRBV7-6	.	TGTGCCAGCAGCTCCTCGGAGAACTACGAGCAGTACTTC	CASSSSENYEQYF
TRBJ2-5	15	.	TRBV7-9	TRBD1	TGTGCCAGCAGCTCCATGGACAGGTCCCAAGAGACCCAGTACTTC	CASSSMDRSQETQYF
TRBJ1-1	14	.	TRBV6-5	.	TGTGCCAGCAGTTACTCCCCGTCGAACACTGAAGCTTTCTTT	CASSYSPSNTEAFF
TRBJ2-7	14	.	TRBV5-1	TRBD1	TGCGCCAGCAGCTTCACAGGGGCCCACTACGAGCAGTACTTC	CASSFTGAHYEQYF
TRBJ2-7	11	.	TRBV27	.	TGTGCCAGCAGTTCCACCTACGAGCAGTACTTC	CASSSTYEQYF
TRBJ1-2	13	.	TRBV7-9	.	TGTGCCAGCAGCCTCGGGGGGGGCTATGGCTACACCTTC	CASSLGGGYGYTF
TRBJ2-7	15	.	TRBV9	.	TGTGCCAGCAGCGCAAGGGCCGGACGCTCCTACGAGCAGTACTTC	CASSARAGRSYEQYF
TRBJ1-4	15	once	TRBV18	.	TGTGCCAGCTCACCCCAGGACAGAACTAATGAAAAACTGTTTTTT	CASSPQDRTNEKLFF
TRBJ2-7	15	.	TRBV30	TRBD1	TGTGCCTGGAGTGCCCGATCAGGGGGTACCTACGAGCAGTACTTC	CAWSARSGGTYEQYF
TRBJ2-3	14	.	TRBV6-5	.	TGTGCCAGCAGAGCGGCTTCCGTCCCAGATACGCAGTATTTT	CASRAASVPDTQYF
TRBJ2-2	17	.	TRBV5-6	TRBD2	TGTGCCAGCAGCTTGCTAGCGGGGGGAACTAACACCGGGGAGCTGTTTTTT	CASSLLAGGTNTGELFF
TRBJ2-7	15	.	TRBV11-2	TRBD1	TGTGCCAGCAGCTTCGGGACAGGGTCCTCCTACGAGCAGTACTTC	CASSFGTGSSYEQYF
TRBJ2-7	12	.	TRBV5-1	.	TGCGCCAGCAGCTTGGGGGTGTGGGAGCAGTACTTC	CASSLGVWEQYF
TRBJ1-1	14	.	TRBV4-3	.	TGCGCCAGCAGCCAAGTCGCAGGGGCTCTCGAAGCTTTCTTT	CASSQVAGALEAFF
TRBJ2-3	16	.	TRBV4-3	.	TGCGCCAGCAGCCGTAAGACGGAAGGGGCCGAAGATACGCAGTATTTT	CASSRKTEGAEDTQYF
TRBJ2-1	14	.	TRBV9	.	TGTGCCAGCACCAATACGTGGGGGCACAATGAGCAGTTCTTC	CASTNTWGHNEQFF
TRBJ1-2	14	.	TRBV2	TRBD1	TGTGCCAGCATCGAATTGGCAGGGACAGATGGCTACACCTTC	CASIELAGTDGYTF
TRBJ1-1	17	.	TRBV25-1	TRBD1	TGTGCCAGCAGTGAATTCCTCCTGACAGGGGGACCCCCTGAAGCTTTCTTT	CASSEFLLTGGPPEAFF
TRBJ2-3	14	.	TRBV7-3	.	TGTGCCAGCAGCTTAACGGGGGGCGTAGATACGCAGTATTTT	CASSLTGGVDTQYF
TRBJ2-7	15	.	TRBV6-5	TRBD1	TGTGCCAGCAGTCCCGCCGGGACAGCTATCTACGAGCAGTACTTC	CASSPAGTAIYEQYF
TRBJ2-5	16	.	TRBV5-1	TRBD2	TGCGCCAGCAGCCCGCCTTCTAGCGGGGGTTCAAGGGAGCAGTACTTC	CASSPPSSGGSREQYF
TRBJ2-3	16	.	TRBV7-9	.	TGTGCCAGCAGCTTAGTAGTGGGGCTTAAGGGAGATACGCAGTATTTT	CASSLVVGLKGDTQYF
TRBJ1-1	15	.	TRBV14	.	TGTGCCAGCAGCCAAGATGCAGGGGTGGGCACTGAAGCTTTCTTT	CASSQDAGVGTEAFF
TRBJ1-1	13	.	TRBV5-1	.	TGCGCCAGCAGCCCGGTGGGGCCCACTGAAGCTTTCTTT	CASSPVGPTEAFF
TRBJ1-5	12	once	TRBV29-1	.	TGCAGCGTCCGAGGGGGAGATCAGCCCCAGCATTTT	CSVRGGDQPQHF
TRBJ2-7	12	.	TRBV9	.	TGTGCCAGCAGCGGCAGTTTAGACGAGCAGTACTTC	CASSGSLDEQYF
TRBJ2-3	15	.	TRBV9	.	TGTGCCAGCAGCCCCAGTTGGGGGGCAACAGATACGCAGTATTTT	CASSPSWGATDTQYF
TRBJ2-5	15	.	TRBV7-9	TRBD1	TGTGCCAGCAGCCCGACAGGGGGCCGGGTGGAGACCCAGTACTTC	CASSPTGGRVETQYF